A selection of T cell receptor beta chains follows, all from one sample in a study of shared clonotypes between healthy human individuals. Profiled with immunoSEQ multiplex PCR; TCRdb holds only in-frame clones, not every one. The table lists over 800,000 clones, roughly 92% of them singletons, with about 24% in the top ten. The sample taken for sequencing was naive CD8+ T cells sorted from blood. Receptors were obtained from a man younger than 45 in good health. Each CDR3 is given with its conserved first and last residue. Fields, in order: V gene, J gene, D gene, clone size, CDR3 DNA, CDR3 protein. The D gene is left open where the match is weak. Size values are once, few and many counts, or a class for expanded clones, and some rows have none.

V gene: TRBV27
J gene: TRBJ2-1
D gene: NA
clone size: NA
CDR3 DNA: TGTGCCAGCAGTTTAGGGGTCCCCTACAATGAGCAGTTCTTC
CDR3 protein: CASSLGVPYNEQFF

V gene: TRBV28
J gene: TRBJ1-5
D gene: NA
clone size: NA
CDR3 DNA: TGTGCCAGCACCACTGCTGGGGGCATGAATCAGCCCCAGCATTTT
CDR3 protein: CASTTAGGMNQPQHF

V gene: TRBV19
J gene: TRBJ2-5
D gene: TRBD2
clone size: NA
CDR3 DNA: TGTGCCAGTAGTACAAGACTAGCGGGAGGCCGAATTCAAGAGACCCAGTACTTC
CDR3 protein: CASSTRLAGGRIQETQYF

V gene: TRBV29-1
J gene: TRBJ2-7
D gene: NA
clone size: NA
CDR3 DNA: TGCAGCGCCTTGATTGTCCAGGGGTACGAGCAGTACTTC
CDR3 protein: CSALIVQGYEQYF

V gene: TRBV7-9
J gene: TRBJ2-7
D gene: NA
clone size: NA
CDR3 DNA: TGTGCCAGCAGCCAGGCGGCCTACGAGCAGTACTTC
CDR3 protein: CASSQAAYEQYF

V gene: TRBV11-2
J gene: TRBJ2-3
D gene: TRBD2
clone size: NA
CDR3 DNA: TGTGCCAGCAGCCGGCGCGGGGGGCCGGATACGCAGTATTTT
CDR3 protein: CASSRRGGPDTQYF

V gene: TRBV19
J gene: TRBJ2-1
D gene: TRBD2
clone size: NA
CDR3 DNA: TGTGCCAGTAGTATAGACAGGACTAGCGGGACGGGTGGGGCCTACAATGAGCAGTTCTTC
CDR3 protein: CASSIDRTSGTGGAYNEQFF

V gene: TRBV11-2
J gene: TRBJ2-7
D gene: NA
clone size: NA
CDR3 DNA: TGTGCCAGCAGCTTACACCCGGGACAAACCTACGAGCAGTACTTC
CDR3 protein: CASSLHPGQTYEQYF

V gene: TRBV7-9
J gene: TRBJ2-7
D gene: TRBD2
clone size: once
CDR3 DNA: TGTGCCAGCAGCCCATCGGCTAGCGGATCCTACGAGCAGTACTTC
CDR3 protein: CASSPSASGSYEQYF

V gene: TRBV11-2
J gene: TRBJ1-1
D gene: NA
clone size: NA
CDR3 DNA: TGTGCCAGCAGCTTAGAATCACACACTGAAGCTTTCTTT
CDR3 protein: CASSLESHTEAFF

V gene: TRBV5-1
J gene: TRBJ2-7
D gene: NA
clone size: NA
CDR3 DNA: TGCGCCAGCAGCTTGATCCTAGAAGGGGCTCGAGAGCAGTACTTC
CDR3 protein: CASSLILEGAREQYF

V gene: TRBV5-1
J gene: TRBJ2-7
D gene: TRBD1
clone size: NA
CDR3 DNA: TGCGCCAGCAGCCTGGACCGCCGACAGGGTCTAACCTACGAGCAGTACTTC
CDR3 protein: CASSLDRRQGLTYEQYF

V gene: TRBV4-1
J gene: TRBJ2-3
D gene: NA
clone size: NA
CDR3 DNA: TGCGCCAGCAGCCAAGATCCAGGCACGCAGTATTTT
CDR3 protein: CASSQDPGTQYF

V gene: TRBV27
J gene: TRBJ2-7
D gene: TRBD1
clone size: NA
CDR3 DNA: TGTGCCAGCAGTGTAGACAGGGTCCCCACCTACGAGCAGTACTTC
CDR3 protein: CASSVDRVPTYEQYF

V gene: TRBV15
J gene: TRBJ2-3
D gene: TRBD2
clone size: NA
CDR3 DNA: TGTGCCACCAGCAGTCGGCCCAAAATCCAGCGGGAGATTGGCACAGATACGCAGTATTTT
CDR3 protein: CATSSRPKIQREIGTDTQYF

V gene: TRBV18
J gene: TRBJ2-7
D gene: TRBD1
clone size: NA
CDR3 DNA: TGTGCCAGCTCACCCTCGGGACAGGGGTTCTACGAGCAGTACTTC
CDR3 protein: CASSPSGQGFYEQYF

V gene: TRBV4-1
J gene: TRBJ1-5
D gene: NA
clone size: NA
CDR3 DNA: TGCGCCAGCAGCCAAGAACGGTCTAGCAATCAGCCCCAGCATTTT
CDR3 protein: CASSQERSSNQPQHF

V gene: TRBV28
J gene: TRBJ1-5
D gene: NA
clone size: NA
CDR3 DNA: TGTGCCAGCGGGGGAGATAGCAATCAGCCCCAGCATTTT
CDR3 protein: CASGGDSNQPQHF

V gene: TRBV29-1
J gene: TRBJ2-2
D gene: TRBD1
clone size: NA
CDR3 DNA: TGCAGCGTTGGACAGGGGAGAGACGCCGGGGAGCTGTTTTTT
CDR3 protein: CSVGQGRDAGELFF

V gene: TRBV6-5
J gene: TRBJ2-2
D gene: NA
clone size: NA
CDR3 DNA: TGTGCCAGCAGCCCCACAAGCGGCGGTCCCGGGGAGCTGTTTTTT
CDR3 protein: CASSPTSGGPGELFF

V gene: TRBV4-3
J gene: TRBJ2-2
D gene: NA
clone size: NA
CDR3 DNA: TGCGCCAGCAGCCCGCTGGGAGACACCGGGGAGCTGTTTTTT
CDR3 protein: CASSPLGDTGELFF

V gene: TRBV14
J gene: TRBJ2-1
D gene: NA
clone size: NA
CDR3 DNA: TGTGCCAGCAGCCAAGATGAGACTAGATCCTACAATGAGCAGTTCTTC
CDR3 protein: CASSQDETRSYNEQFF

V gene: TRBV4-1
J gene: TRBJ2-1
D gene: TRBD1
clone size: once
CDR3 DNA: TGCGCCAGCAGCCACGACAGGGGGCAACTCAATGAGCAGTTCTTC
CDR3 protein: CASSHDRGQLNEQFF

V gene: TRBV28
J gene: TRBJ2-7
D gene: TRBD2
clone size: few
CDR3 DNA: TGTGCCAGCAGTTCCCGGGAGGGACCCTACGAGCAGTACTTC
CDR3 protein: CASSSREGPYEQYF

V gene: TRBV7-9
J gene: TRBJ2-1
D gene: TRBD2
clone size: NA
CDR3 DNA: TGTGCCAGCTTTGGGAGTAGCGGGAGTTCCTACAATGAGCAGTTCTTC
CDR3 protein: CASFGSSGSSYNEQFF

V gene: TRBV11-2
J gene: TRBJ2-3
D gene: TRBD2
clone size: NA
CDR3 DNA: TGTGCCAGCAGCTTACTAGCGGGAGTTGGCACAGATACGCAGTATTTT
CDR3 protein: CASSLLAGVGTDTQYF

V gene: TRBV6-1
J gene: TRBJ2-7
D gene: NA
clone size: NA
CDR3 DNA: TGTGCCAGCAGTGTGGTGGACGCCACCTACGAGCAGTACTTC
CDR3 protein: CASSVVDATYEQYF

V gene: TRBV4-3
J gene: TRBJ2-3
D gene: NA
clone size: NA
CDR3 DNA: TGCGCCAGCAGCCAAGATAGGCTGGGCACGGGCACAGATACGCAGTATTTT
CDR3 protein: CASSQDRLGTGTDTQYF